These 19 T cell receptor beta chains came from one sample sequenced in a study of CD8 T cells in ankylosing spondylitis. One entry per CDR3 protein, called by TCRdb with MiXCR from the 5' RACE reads. The sample carries about 190,000 distinct CDR3 sequences, roughly 13% recorded once. Sequencing input: blood, either unsorted or a sorted T cell fraction (not recorded which). All receptors derive from a female donor with ankylosing spondylitis or in good health (not recorded which).

This clonotype was seen repeatedly, ten times or more. V is TRBV7-2 and J is TRBJ2-5; 7 bases are shared with TRBD2. Germline lookup yields CDR1 SGHTA and CDR2 FQGNSA. V trimming: 2 bases; J trimming: 4 bases; junction bases outside the gene matches: 10. This CDR3 has 16 residues. In DNA form, the CDR3 reads TGTGCCAGCAGCTTAAGGGCTAGCGGTGGGGGAGAGACCCAGTACTTC. Protein product: CASSLRASGGGETQYF.

This clonotype was seen only a few times. The chain employs TRBV12-3 or TRBV12-4 and TRBJ2-1; D unclear. The CDR3 totals 13 residues. The V end lost 2 bases, the J end lost 6 bases, and 8 bases lay between the germline ends. The CDR3 sequence: CASSLNLPNEQFF. The CDR3 DNA reads as TGTGCCAGCAGTTTAAACCTACCCAATGAGCAGTTCTTC.

This clonotype was detected ten times or more. J is TRBJ2-3 and V is TRBV28; unclear D gene. Looked up from germline, CDR1 is MDHEN and CDR2 is SYDVKM. The CDR3 runs 10 residues. V lost 5 bases and J 7 bases, leaving 4 bases between the germline ends. CDR3 nucleotide sequence: TGTGCCAGCAGTCTGCATACGCAGTATTTT. Translating it yields CASSLHTQYF.

This clonotype was recorded many times. This sequence joins TRBV7-2 and TRBJ1-1; D is unclear. Deletions cut 6 bases from V and 4 bases from J, with 15 bases between. Per the germline V gene, CDR1 is SGHTA and CDR2 is FQGNSA. The CDR3 spans 14 residues. The CDR3 loop is CASSLQLGSTEAFF. CDR3 in DNA: TGTGCCAGCAGTTTACAGCTGGGGTCCACTGAAGCTTTCTTT.

This clonotype came up a few times. The gene calls are TRBV4-3 and TRBJ2-5; D remains ambiguous. The CDR3 contains 12 residues. V was pared by 0 bases and J by 5 bases, with 4 bases between. The germline V gene has CDR1 LGHNA and CDR2 YSLEER. The CDR3 nucleotides are TGCGCCAGCAGCCAAGATAGGGAGACCCAGTACTTC. Protein: CASSQDRETQYF.

This clonotype was picked up many times. The chain couples TRBV5-1 to TRBJ2-3, with D hard to call. Germline lookup yields CDR1 SGHRS and CDR2 YFSETQ. The V and J ends lost 5 bases and 0 bases respectively, with 7 bases between them. This CDR3 contains 13 residues. CDR3 DNA: TGCGCCAGCAGTACAGCTAGCACAGATACGCAGTATTTT. Protein sequence: CASSTASTDTQYF.

There are many counts of this clonotype. The chain is built from TRBV5-1 and TRBJ2-7; D gene unclear. Germline CDR1 and CDR2: SGHRS and YFSETQ. CDR3 size: 13 residues. The V end lost 0 bases, the J end lost 3 bases, and 7 bases lay between the germline ends. The CDR3 is CASSLGANYEQYF. The CDR3, as DNA: TGCGCCAGCAGCTTGGGTGCGAACTACGAGCAGTACTTC.

Comments on this clonotype: The junction and the germline gene differ at one end; a read error may be behind it. V usage is TRBV20-1 and J usage is TRBJ2-3; D gene uncertain. Germline-derived CDR1 and CDR2 are DFQATT and SNEGSKA (reference sequence). The CDR3 length is 16 residues. The CDR3 loop is CSPRDLNQPFTDTQYF. In nucleotides, the CDR3 is TGCAGTCCTAGAGATTTGAACCAACCTTTCACAGATACGCAGTATTTT.

This clonotype has ten or more counts. The chain employs TRBV24-1 and TRBJ2-3, with TRBD1 as a possible D gene (6 bases). This CDR3 has 16 residues. The germline CDR1 and CDR2 sequences are KGHDR and SFDVKD. V lost 0 bases and J 6 bases, leaving 15 bases between the germline ends. The CDR3 nucleotides read TGTGCCACCAGTGATTTGACAGGGCAGACGATGGATACGCAGTATTTT. Its protein is CATSDLTGQTMDTQYF.

Many counts were recorded for this clonotype. The chain recombines TRBV20-1 with TRBJ1-1; D is possibly TRBD1 (5 bases). CDR1 and CDR2 (germline): DFQATT, SNEGSKA (reference sequence). V lost 3 bases and J lost 3, with 8 bases in between. This CDR3 has 12 amino acids. CDR3 loop: CSASSGDTEAFF. Here the CDR3 DNA reads TGCAGTGCTAGTTCGGGGGACACTGAAGCTTTCTTT.

This clonotype was recorded many times. This chain joins TRBV6-2 or TRBV6-3 and TRBJ2-2; 8 bases are shared with TRBD1. V trimming: 8 bases; J trimming: 4 bases; junction bases outside the gene matches: 3. The CDR3 length is 13 residues. Germline CDR1 and CDR2: MNHEY and SVGEGT. CDR3 nucleotides: TGTGCCAGCGGTACAGGGGGCACCGGGGAGCTGTTTTTT. Translated, it gives CASGTGGTGELFF.

This clonotype has at least ten counts. This CDR3 reads CSASYSGPQHF. CDR3 nucleotide sequence: TGCAGTGCTTCGTATTCGGGGCCCCAGCATTTT. The V and J genes are TRBV20-1 and TRBJ1-5; D remains unclear. CDR3 length: 11 residues. CDR1 is DFQATT, CDR2 SNEGSKA, per germline (reference sequence). The V end lost 5 bases, the J end lost 9 bases, and 11 bases lay between the germline ends.

The chain links TRBV15 to TRBJ2-1, with D perhaps TRBD1 or TRBD2 (5 bases each). Germline lookup yields CDR1 LNHNV and CDR2 YYDKDF (reference sequence). The V end was cut by 0 bases, the J end by 0 bases, with 12 bases between. The CDR3 has 17 residues. The CDR3 sequence: CATSREGPGSSYNEQFF. The CDR3 DNA follows: TGTGCCACCAGCAGAGAGGGTCCAGGGAGCTCCTACAATGAGCAGTTCTTC.

In this sample, this clonotype turned up a few times. This sequence joins TRBV12-3 or TRBV12-4 and TRBJ2-2, with a possible D match to TRBD2 (6 bases). The CDR3 is 15 residues long. The V end was cut by 2 bases, the J end by 0 bases, with 7 bases between. The CDR3 sequence is CASSLPGANTGELFF. The CDR3 DNA sequence: TGTGCCAGCAGTTTACCGGGGGCGAACACCGGGGAGCTGTTTTTT.

In this sample, this clonotype turned up a few times. For the CDR3, the DNA is TGTGCCAGCAGCCAGGGCAGCTCCGTCTACAATGAGCAGTTCTTC. Translation gives CASSQGSSVYNEQFF. The V gene is TRBV25-1, the J gene TRBJ2-1, with D maybe TRBD1 (5 bases). V was cut by 6 bases and J by 3 bases, with 15 bases left in between. The CDR3 totals 15 residues. Per the germline V gene, CDR1 is MGHDK and CDR2 is SYGVNS.

This clonotype was seen only a few times. The chain uses TRBV7-6 and TRBJ2-2; weak D call: TRBD2 (6 bases). Looked up from germline, CDR1 is SGHVS and CDR2 is FNYEAQ. This CDR3 has 14 amino acids. V lost 5 bases and J lost 6, with 13 bases in between. CDR3 coding DNA: TGTGCCAGCAGCCGGGACTCTGCATCCGGGGAGCTGTTTTTT. Its translation: CASSRDSASGELFF. Based on the CDR3 plus reference TRBV7-6 and TRBJ2-2, the full variable domain is GAGVSQSPRYKVTKRGQDVALRCDPISGHVSLYWYRQALGQGPEFLTYFNYEAQQDKSGLPNDRFSAERPEGSISTLTIQRTEQRDSAMYRCASSRDSASGELFFGEGSRLTVL.

V usage is TRBV3-1 and J usage is TRBJ2-1, with TRBD2 matching over 7 bases. From germline, CDR1 is LGHDT and CDR2 YNNKEL (reference sequence). This CDR3 contains 18 residues. V was pared by 1 base and J by 5 bases, with 14 bases of the junction left unmatched. The CDR3 nucleotides read TGTGCCAGCAGCCAAGGGCTAGCCGGGGGGATGGGGAACAATGAGCAGTTCTTC. Amino acid sequence: CASSQGLAGGMGNNEQFF.

The J gene is TRBJ2-7, the V gene TRBV6-2 or TRBV6-3; D gene ambiguous. V was clipped by 4 bases and J by 2 bases, with 6 bases between them. CDR1 and CDR2 (germline): MNHEY, SVGEGT. This CDR3 has 12 residues. This CDR3 reads CASSWLAYEQYF. The CDR3 DNA reads as TGTGCCAGCAGTTGGCTAGCCTACGAGCAGTACTTC.

Many counts were recorded for this clonotype. V gene TRBV6-1 combines with J gene TRBJ2-1, with 7 bases that match TRBD1. The junction had 13 bases not matched to a gene; V was cut back by 10 bases and J by 4 bases. The CDR3 sequence is 15 residues long. The germline V gene has CDR1 MNHNS and CDR2 SASEGT. CDR3 DNA: TGTGCCACCGAGGAGCCGGGACAGCCTTACAATGAGCAGTTCTTC. The encoded protein is CATEEPGQPYNEQFF.